The sequence of this T cell receptor (beta chain) was determined in a study of human T cells and chemical hapten exposure. TCRdb ran MiXCR on the RACE reads and lists one entry per CDR3 protein. The sample yields 75,000 to 100,000 distinct CDR3 sequences, approximately 9.7% seen once. Only a few counts were recorded for this clonotype. Described time point: healthy volunteer bleed at 2 weeks. Extraction yielded total RNA from whole blood (unfractionated). From germline, CDR1 is SEHNR and CDR2 FQNEAQ (reference sequence). The length of the CDR3 is 18 residues. After removal of 1 base from V and 9 bases from J, the junction contained 16 bases not matched to a gene.

This TCR came from a female donor in good health. Some clones in this sample may be carry-over from other donors' samples. The sequenced sample consisted of whole blood. The rearrangement uses TRBV7-9 and TRBJ2-1; 9 nucleotides agree with TRBD2. The CDR3 reads CASSLVPGRGLAWGEQFF. The CDR3 DNA reads TGTGCCAGCAGCTTAGTCCCGGGGAGGGGACTAGCTTGGGGTGAGCAGTTCTTC.